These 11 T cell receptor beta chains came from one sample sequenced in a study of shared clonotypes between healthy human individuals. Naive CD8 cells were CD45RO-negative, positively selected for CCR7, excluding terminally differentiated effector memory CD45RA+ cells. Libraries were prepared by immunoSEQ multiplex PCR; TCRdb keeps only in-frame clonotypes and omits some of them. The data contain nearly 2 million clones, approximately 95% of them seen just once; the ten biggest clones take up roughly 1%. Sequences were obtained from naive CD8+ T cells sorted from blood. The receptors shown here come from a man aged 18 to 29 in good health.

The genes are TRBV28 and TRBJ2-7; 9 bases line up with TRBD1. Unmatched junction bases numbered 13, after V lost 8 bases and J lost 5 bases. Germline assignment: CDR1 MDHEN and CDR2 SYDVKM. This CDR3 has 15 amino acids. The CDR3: CASGTHRDRVNEQYF. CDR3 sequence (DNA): TGTGCCAGCGGAACTCACCGGGACAGGGTAAACGAGCAGTACTTC.

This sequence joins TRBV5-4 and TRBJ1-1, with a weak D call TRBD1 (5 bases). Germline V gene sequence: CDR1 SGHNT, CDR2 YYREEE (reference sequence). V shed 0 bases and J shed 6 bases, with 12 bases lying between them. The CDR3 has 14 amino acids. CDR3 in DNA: TGTGCCAGCAGCTTGGTACCCGGGGCCCCTGAAGCTTTCTTT. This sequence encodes CASSLVPGAPEAFF.

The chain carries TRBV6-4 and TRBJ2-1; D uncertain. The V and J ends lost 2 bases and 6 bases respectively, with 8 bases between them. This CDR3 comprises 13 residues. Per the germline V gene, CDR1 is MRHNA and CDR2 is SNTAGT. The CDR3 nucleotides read TGTGCCAGCAGTGACGGTGGCAGCAATGAGCAGTTCTTC. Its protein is CASSDGGSNEQFF.

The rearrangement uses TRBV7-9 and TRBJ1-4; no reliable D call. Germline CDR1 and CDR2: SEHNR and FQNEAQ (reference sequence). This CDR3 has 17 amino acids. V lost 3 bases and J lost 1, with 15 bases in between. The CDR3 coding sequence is TGTGCCAGCAGCTTCCCCGGCGACGGGAGAACTAATGAAAAACTGTTTTTT. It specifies CASSFPGDGRTNEKLFF.

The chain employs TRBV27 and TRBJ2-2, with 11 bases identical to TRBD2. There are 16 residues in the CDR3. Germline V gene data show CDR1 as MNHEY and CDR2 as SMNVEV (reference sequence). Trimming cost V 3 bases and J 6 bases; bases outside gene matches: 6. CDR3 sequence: CASSFPSGRLSGELFF. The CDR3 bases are TGTGCCAGCAGTTTTCCTAGCGGGAGGTTGTCCGGGGAGCTGTTTTTT.

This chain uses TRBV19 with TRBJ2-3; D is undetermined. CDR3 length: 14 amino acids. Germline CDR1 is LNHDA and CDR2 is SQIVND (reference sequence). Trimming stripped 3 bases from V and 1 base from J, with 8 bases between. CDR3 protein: CASSMTSGTDTQYF. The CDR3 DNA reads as TGTGCCAGTAGTATGACTTCTGGCACAGATACGCAGTATTTT.

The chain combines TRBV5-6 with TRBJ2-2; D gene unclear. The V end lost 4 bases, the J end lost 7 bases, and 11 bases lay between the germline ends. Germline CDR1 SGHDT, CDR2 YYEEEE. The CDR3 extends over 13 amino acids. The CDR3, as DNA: TGTGCCAGCAGCCCGACCCCATACGGGGAGCTGTTTTTT. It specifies CASSPTPYGELFF.

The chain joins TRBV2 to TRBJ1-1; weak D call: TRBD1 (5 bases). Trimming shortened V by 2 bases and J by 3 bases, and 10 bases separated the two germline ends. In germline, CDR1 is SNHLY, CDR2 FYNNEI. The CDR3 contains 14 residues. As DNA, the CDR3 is TGTGCCAGCAGTGAATTGGGGCCGGACACTGAAGCTTTCTTT. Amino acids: CASSELGPDTEAFF.

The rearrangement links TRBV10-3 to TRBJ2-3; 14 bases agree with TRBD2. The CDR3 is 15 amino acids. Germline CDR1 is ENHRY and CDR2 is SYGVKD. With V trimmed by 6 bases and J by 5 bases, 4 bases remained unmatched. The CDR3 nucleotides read TGTGCCATCAGAGGACTAGCGGGAGGTGGAGATACGCAGTATTTT. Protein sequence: CAIRGLAGGGDTQYF.

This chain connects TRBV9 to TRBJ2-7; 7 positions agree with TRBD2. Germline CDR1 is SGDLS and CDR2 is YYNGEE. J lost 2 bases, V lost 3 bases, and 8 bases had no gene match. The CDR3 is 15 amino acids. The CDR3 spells CASSAGTTLPYEQYF. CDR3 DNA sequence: TGTGCCAGCAGCGCCGGGACTACCCTTCCCTACGAGCAGTACTTC.

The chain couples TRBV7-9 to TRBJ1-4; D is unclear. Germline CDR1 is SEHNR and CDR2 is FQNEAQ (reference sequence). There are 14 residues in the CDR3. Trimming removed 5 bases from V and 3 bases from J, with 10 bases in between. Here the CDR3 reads CASSPDGPNEKLFF. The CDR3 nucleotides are TGTGCCAGCAGCCCGGACGGTCCTAATGAAAAACTGTTTTTT.